A selection of T cell receptor beta chains follows, all from one sample in a study of T cell responses to AZD1222 COVID-19 vaccine. Profiling relied on immunoSEQ multiplex PCR, and the TCRdb table lists in-frame clones only, not all of them. The table records tens of thousands of clones, 92% of them present only once. The sample consisted of peripheral blood, taken 28 days after the second AZD1222 dose. The receptors derive from an adult who received the AZD1222 COVID-19 vaccine. The CDR3 runs from the conserved cysteine through the conserved F or W. D genes are given only for firm matches. Size tells how often a clone was seen (once, few, many) or the class of an expanded clone, and some rows leave it out.

j_call,v_call,clone_size,d_call,cdr3_aa,cdr3_nt
TRBJ2-7,TRBV12-3/TRBV12-4,NA,NA,CASSLGQGPGLLF,TGTGCCAGCAGTTTAGGGCAGGGCCCAGGGTTGCTCTTC
TRBJ1-3,TRBV5-5,NA,TRBD1,CASSLAGTGTGNTIYF,TGTGCCAGCAGCTTGGCTGGGACAGGGACTGGAAACACCATATATTTT
TRBJ2-1,TRBV6-2/TRBV6-3,NA,TRBD1,CASSYGDSMEFF,TGTGCCAGCAGTTACGGGGACAGTATGGAGTTCTTC
TRBJ1-5,TRBV6-2/TRBV6-3,NA,NA,CASSYGSGYSNQPQHF,TGTGCCAGCAGTTACGGGTCAGGTTATAGCAATCAGCCCCAGCATTTT
TRBJ2-1,TRBV19,NA,TRBD2,CATKVGFASGSNEQFF,TGTGCCACCAAGGTCGGCTTCGCTAGCGGTTCCAATGAGCAGTTCTTC
TRBJ1-2,TRBV20-1,NA,NA,CSASPASYGYTF,TGCAGTGCTAGTCCAGCTAGTTATGGCTACACCTTC
TRBJ1-1,TRBV2,NA,NA,CASSEGGREAFF,TGTGCCAGCAGTGAAGGGGGCAGAGAAGCTTTCTTT
TRBJ1-1,TRBV27,NA,NA,CASKIWSSANTEAFF,TGTGCCAGCAAGATTTGGTCGTCGGCGAACACTGAAGCTTTCTTT
TRBJ1-5,TRBV30,once,NA,CAWSVFNQPQHF,TGTGCCTGGAGTGTATTTAATCAGCCCCAGCATTTT
TRBJ2-3,TRBV30,NA,NA,CAWTGKGTPTGSTDTQYF,TGTGCCTGGACTGGGAAGGGGACGCCCACGGGGAGCACAGATACGCAGTATTTT
TRBJ1-1,TRBV7-9,NA,NA,CASVESLTDHTEAFF,TGTGCCAGCGTCGAGTCCCTGACAGACCACACTGAAGCTTTCTTT
TRBJ1-6,TRBV28,NA,NA,CASSLPRDNSPLHF,TGTGCCAGCAGTTTGCCCAGGGATAATTCACCCCTCCACTTT
TRBJ1-2,TRBV6-5,once,TRBD1,CASSRDRDYGYTF,TGTGCCAGCAGTCGGGACAGGGACTATGGCTACACCTTC
TRBJ1-5,TRBV2,NA,NA,CASSASLSNQPQHF,TGTGCCAGCAGTGCATCCCTTAGCAATCAGCCCCAGCATTTT
TRBJ1-1,TRBV3-1/TRBV3-2,NA,NA,CASSQVGPNTEAFF,TGTGCCAGCAGCCAAGTGGGTCCGAACACTGAAGCTTTCTTT
TRBJ2-1,TRBV6-1,NA,TRBD2,CASSEVPGGPNEQFF,TGTGCCAGCAGTGAAGTCCCGGGGGGGCCCAATGAGCAGTTCTTC
TRBJ1-2,TRBV27,NA,NA,CASRTQGGPLTF,TGTGCCAGCAGGACCCAGGGAGGCCCCCTCACCTTC
TRBJ1-2,TRBV6-5,NA,NA,CASSSQGGGEGYTF,TGTGCCAGCAGTTCACAGGGTGGGGGGGAAGGCTACACCTTC
TRBJ1-2,TRBV5-8,NA,NA,CASSLKGFGYTF,TGTGCCAGCAGCTTGAAGGGGTTCGGCTACACCTTC
TRBJ1-5,TRBV4-3,NA,TRBD1,CASSRDRGGNQPQHF,TGCGCCAGCAGCCGAGACAGGGGCGGGAATCAGCCCCAGCATTTT
TRBJ1-1,TRBV18,few,NA,CASSRVYSEPGLVEAFF,TGTGCCAGCTCACGGGTGTACAGCGAACCTGGGTTGGTTGAAGCTTTCTTT
TRBJ2-3,TRBV6-5,NA,NA,CASSYSIGRATDTQYF,TGTGCCAGCAGTTACTCGATTGGCAGGGCCACAGATACGCAGTATTTT
TRBJ1-2,TRBV5-5,NA,NA,CASSFASLGAGYTF,TGTGCCAGCAGTTTCGCCAGCTTGGGGGCCGGCTACACCTTC
TRBJ2-2,TRBV9,NA,NA,CASSGGSSNTGELFF,TGTGCCAGCAGCGGGGGGTCCTCTAACACCGGGGAGCTGTTTTTT
TRBJ1-6,TRBV2,NA,NA,CARASEARNSPLHF,TGTGCCAGGGCCTCCGAGGCGAGGAATTCACCCCTCCACTTT
TRBJ1-1,TRBV2,NA,NA,CASSVPPFSRNTEAFF,TGTGCCAGCAGTGTTCCCCCCTTTTCTAGGAACACTGAAGCTTTCTTT
TRBJ2-7,TRBV18,NA,NA,CASSPIGSAYEQYF,TGTGCCAGCTCACCTATCGGCAGCGCCTACGAGCAGTACTTC